These T cell receptor beta chains were read from a single sample in a study of Ad26.COV2.S vaccination and SARS-CoV-2 variants. TCRdb's copy holds only in-frame clones and misses some; the assay was immunoSEQ multiplex PCR. The table records about 350,000 clones, 65% to 90% of them present only once. The sample here was peripheral blood, taken in a trial of Ad26.COV2.S vaccine versus placebo. All receptors come from a person between 18 and 59 years old who received the Ad26.COV2.S COVID-19 vaccine or a placebo. Each CDR3 is given with its conserved first and last residue. A D gene is named only where the DNA matches it firmly.

v_gene: TRBV7-8; j_gene: TRBJ2-1; d_gene: TRBD2; CDR3aa: CASSFAGVYYNEQFF
v_gene: TRBV5-4; j_gene: TRBJ2-3; d_gene: -; CDR3aa: CASSSGRDGLDTQYF
v_gene: TRBV12-3/TRBV12-4; j_gene: TRBJ2-1; d_gene: TRBD2; CDR3aa: CASSFPSGSEQFF
v_gene: TRBV5-5; j_gene: TRBJ1-2; d_gene: TRBD1; CDR3aa: CASSSTGGNYGYTF
v_gene: TRBV6-2/TRBV6-3; j_gene: TRBJ2-5; d_gene: TRBD2; CDR3aa: CASSPQAGAETQYF
v_gene: TRBV4-2; j_gene: TRBJ2-2; d_gene: TRBD2; CDR3aa: CASTPTAGVGTGELFF
v_gene: TRBV7-2; j_gene: TRBJ2-1; d_gene: TRBD2; CDR3aa: CASSPRTSSYNEQFF
v_gene: TRBV5-4; j_gene: TRBJ1-3; d_gene: -; CDR3aa: CASSFDSGNTIYF
v_gene: TRBV10-3; j_gene: TRBJ1-3; d_gene: TRBD1; CDR3aa: CAISEGDRSGNTIYF
v_gene: TRBV28; j_gene: TRBJ2-2; d_gene: TRBD2; CDR3aa: CASVTRGGLTGELFF
v_gene: TRBV5-1; j_gene: TRBJ2-5; d_gene: -; CDR3aa: CASSLAETQYF
v_gene: TRBV3-1/TRBV3-2; j_gene: TRBJ2-3; d_gene: -; CDR3aa: CASSQMTSTDTQYF